This T cell receptor beta chain is drawn from a study of blood T cell repertoires in COVID-19 (dated by TCRdb to 2019 to 2021). In the study overall: Samples from collaborators originated in the United States, Italy and Spain and spanned both the acute and convalescent phases of COVID-19. The prospective study material was composed of cDNA or gDNA derived from T cells, B-cell-depleted T cells, or PBMCs. Deeply sampled blood TCRbeta repertoires from subjects exposed to, actively infected with, or recovered from COVID-19 were included in the dataset. The repertoires were released in a freely available public database meant as a resource for research on the immune response to SARS-CoV-2. The samples were drawn from the first 160 participants of the ongoing ImmuneRACE study and from 950 to 1,500 subjects provided by 6 global collaborators. The sample metadata nearly always contained a de-identified subject ID, COVID-19 status, age in years and sex. Where available, HLA class I and class II types were obtained from metadata supplied by the sample provider rather than from assay-based typing. Overall study results and their limits: The quantity of clinical and demographic metadata differed by source and by participant and was supplied without curation.

Samples from volunteer blood donors who had recovered from COVID-19 were contributed by a second Seattle source. Whole blood was collected in K2EDTA tubes by collaborating institutions according to the institutions' own protocols. For TCRbeta analysis, collaborator samples were shipped as frozen whole blood, as isolated PBMCs, or as DNA extracted from either sample type. The immunoSEQ Assay, a bias-controlled multiplex PCR, was used to amplify TCRbeta CDR3 regions from genomic DNA. The authors processed their data as follows. Within the assay, amplification of reference gene primers was used to estimate how many nucleated cells each sample contained. To quantify the absolute abundance of each unique TCRbeta CDR3 rearrangement, sequence reads were collapsed and filtered. Productive Simpson clonality was computed per sample as the square root of Simpson's diversity index over productive rearrangements. TCRdb re-hosts the immuneACCESS table, in-frame sequences only. Its copies lack some clones; in the studies checked, an unresolved V gene accounts for under half of them, and the cause for the rest is not known. The V and J calls and the clone size are those of that table, but D and trimming were determined from the DNA. Counted in this sample were about 260,000 clones; 85% to 90% of them appeared once. About 1.6% of the sample goes to the ten largest clones.

In its sample, this clone was seen a few times. Its antigen specificity is not known. Base qualities are not provided; no much larger clone lies one nucleotide away. Sequenced: peripheral blood. The sequence was obtained from a woman aged 40 to 55 who had recovered from COVID-19.

The CDR3 region reads CASSPWDRASVTEAFF. Here is the DNA: TGTGCCAGCAGTCCCTGGGACAGGGCGAGTGTCACTGAAGCTTTCTTT. The sequence joins TRBV27 to TRBJ1-1; TRBD1 fits 9 bases in the junction. From the cysteine up to the phenylalanine, the CDR3 has a length of 16 residues. CDR3 DNA is the only sequence kept; it has 48 bases, read in frame from the first base. Trimming leaves V shorter by 5 bases and J shorter by 4 bases, with the junction holding 11 bases beyond the gene matches. CDR1 and CDR2, per the germline V gene (reference sequence), are MNHEY and SMNVEV.